The next 10 T cell receptor beta chains were all read from a single sample in a study of shared clonotypes between healthy human individuals. The repertoire was sequenced with immunoSEQ multiplex PCR; TCRdb's copy has only in-frame clones and lacks some. In the table there are 1,500,000 or so clones, around 98.5% of which are singletons. Input material: naive CD4+ T cells sorted from blood. Subset defined: CD45RA+ positively selected. The receptors originated from a man in his thirties or forties in good health.

To note about this clone: An end of the junction differs from the germline gene, which may be a read error. The V and J genes are TRBV7-9 and TRBJ1-1; the D is unclear. The CDR3 extends over 9 amino acids. CDR1 and CDR2 from the germline V gene are SEHNR and FQNEAQ (reference sequence). Here the CDR3 DNA reads TGTGCCAGCACCCCATCGGAAGACTTT. Protein sequence: CASTPSEDF.

In its sample, this clone was seen once. J is TRBJ2-7 and V is TRBV2; possible D gene TRBD2, 5 bases. Germline V gene lookup returns CDR1 SNHLY and CDR2 FYNNEI. V gave up 1 base and J gave up 3 bases, with 16 bases separating them. This CDR3 contains 16 residues. The CDR3 bases are TGTGCCAGCAGTGAAGGAGGGCCCGGGGTTCACTACGAGCAGTACTTC. Amino acid sequence: CASSEGGPGVHYEQYF.

The chain combines TRBV19 with TRBJ2-7; D is unclear. The CDR3 sequence is 12 residues long. Germline CDR1 reads LNHDA; CDR2 reads SQIVND (reference sequence). Trimming removed 5 bases at V and 4 bases at J, with 9 bases between. The CDR3, as DNA: TGTGCCAGTAGTTCAAACAGTTACGAGCAGTACTTC. This gives the protein CASSSNSYEQYF.

This chain links TRBV18 with TRBJ1-4, with a possible D match to TRBD1 (6 bases). The CDR3 covers 15 residues. Germline V gives CDR1 KGHSH, CDR2 LQKENI. The V end lost 2 bases, the J end lost 3 bases, and 10 bases lay between the germline ends. The CDR3 sequence is CASSPWEGANEKLFF. The CDR3 coding sequence is TGTGCCAGCTCACCATGGGAGGGGGCTAATGAAAAACTGTTTTTT.

Of note for this clone: This specimen includes other DNA sequences encoding the same CDR3. The chain links TRBV28 to TRBJ2-7; D gene unclear. Germline loops: CDR1 MDHEN, CDR2 SYDVKM. The length of the CDR3 is 12 residues. The V and J ends lost 3 bases and 4 bases respectively, with 7 bases between them. In nucleotides, the CDR3 is TGTGCCAGCAGTTTGCGCTCTTACGAGCAGTACTTC. Translated, it gives CASSLRSYEQYF.

The chain recombines TRBV27 with TRBJ2-1; tentative D call: TRBD1 (5 bases). Germline-derived CDR1 and CDR2 are MNHEY and SMNVEV (reference sequence). V was cut by 2 bases and J by 4 bases, with 12 bases left in between. The CDR3 extends over 15 amino acids. This CDR3 reads CASSLRQGAYNEQFF. DNA of the CDR3: TGTGCCAGCAGTTTAAGGCAGGGCGCTTACAATGAGCAGTTCTTC.

The chain joins TRBV7-3 to TRBJ2-1; D unclear. The germline CDR1 and CDR2 sequences are SGHTA and FQGTGA. This CDR3 contains 15 residues. Trimming shortened V by 5 bases and J by 6 bases, and 17 bases separated the two germline ends. The CDR3 DNA follows: TGTGCCAGCAGCCCGGACCCTTCGTACGGCAATGAGCAGTTCTTC. Amino acid sequence: CASSPDPSYGNEQFF.

This chain connects TRBV11-3 to TRBJ2-1; 14 nucleotides line up with TRBD2. The CDR3 loop spans 15 amino acids. Per germline, CDR1 SGHNT and CDR2 YENEEA. Trimming removed 4 bases from V and 8 bases from J; junction bases left unmatched: 4. The chain's CDR3 is CASSSGLAGVYEQFF. CDR3 in DNA: TGTGCCAGCAGCTCGGGACTAGCGGGAGTTTATGAGCAGTTCTTC.

V and J are TRBV7-9 and TRBJ2-7, with TRBD2 identical over 8 bases. The V and J ends lost 4 bases and 4 bases, in that order; junction bases with no gene match: 15. This CDR3 region has 17 residues. CDR1 is SEHNR, CDR2 FQNEAQ, per germline (reference sequence). CDR3: CASSSGTHIAGNYEQYF. In DNA form, the CDR3 reads TGTGCCAGCAGCTCCGGGACACACATAGCGGGAAATTACGAGCAGTACTTC.

The J gene is TRBJ2-7, the V gene TRBV2; 8 positions match TRBD2. With 5 bases clipped from V and 3 bases from J, the junction kept 6 bases outside the gene matches. The germline V gene has CDR1 SNHLY and CDR2 FYNNEI. The CDR3 is 14 amino acids. This CDR3 is CASSPRTSSYEQYF. The CDR3 region has the DNA TGTGCCAGCAGTCCTCGGACTAGCAGCTACGAGCAGTACTTC. The full variable domain, completed using reference TRBV2 and TRBJ2-7, is EPEVTQTPSHQVTQMGQEVILRCVPISNHLYFYWYRQILGQKVEFLVSFYNNEISEKSEIFDDQFSVERPDGSNFTLKIRSTKLEDSAMYFCASSPRTSSYEQYFGPGTRLTVT.